Reported below is one T cell receptor beta chain. No antigen is known for it. These data originate in a study of identical twins. Template switching added a universal primer site, and cDNA bore unique molecular identifiers. TCRdb fed the 5' RACE reads into MiXCR, producing one record per CDR3 protein. This sample has 100,000 to 110,000 distinct CDR3 sequences; under 7% occur once, and the top ten carry roughly 12%. Overall study results and limits: Fewer insertions characterized abundant cord blood beta clonotypes, whereas memory repertoires showed none. Recombination models fit unrelated individuals' TCR alpha sharing but underestimated twins'. Out-of-frame alpha sequences shared by twins were enriched for low generation probability.

Germline V lookup: CDR1 LNHDA, CDR2 SQIVND (reference sequence). The trim removed 3 bases at V and 6 bases at J, leaving 12 bases unmatched. CDR3 length: 17 amino acids. The TCR sequence derives from a woman in her fifties or sixties in good health. The chain recombines TRBV19 with TRBJ1-5, with 9 bases matching TRBD1. The sequenced sample consisted of memory T cells sorted from blood. CDR3 loop: CASSIETRDRVGQPQHF. The CDR3 nucleotides read TGTGCCAGTAGTATCGAAACCCGGGACAGGGTTGGTCAGCCCCAGCATTTT.